This T cell receptor beta chain was retrieved from a study of T cell responses to AZD1222 COVID-19 vaccine. Whole-study findings and limits: In a largely white British group with more females than males, clonal diversity was possibly underestimated. Elevations in Spike-specific TCR breadth and depth followed administration of two AZD1222 doses. The CD4 TCRs associated with vaccination extended across spike and predominated at 160-218 and 743-854. Repertoire samples came only from after the peak T cell response.

The protocol was immunoSEQ multiplex PCR, while the TCRdb copy is restricted to in-frame clones and leaves out a portion. This sample has about 150,000 clones, with about 93% found just once. For this clone: The antigen remains unidentified.

Sequencing was performed on peripheral blood, taken 28 days after the second AZD1222 dose. The TCR comes from an adult who received the AZD1222 COVID-19 vaccine.

The CDR3 spells CASSLDGNTIYF. CDR3 nucleotide sequence: TGTGCCAGCAGCTTAGACGGAAACACCATATATTTT. The chain links TRBV11-3 to TRBJ1-3; D gene unclear. CDR1 SGHNT and CDR2 YENEEA come from the germline V gene. The V and J ends lost 0 bases and 4 bases respectively, with 1 base between them. The CDR3 has 12 residues.